The next 28 T cell receptor beta chains were all read from a single sample in a study of shared clonotypes between healthy human individuals. Generated by immunoSEQ multiplex PCR, the TCRdb table keeps only in-frame clones and is missing some. This table holds about 2 million clones, around 95% found once. Sequencing used naive CD4+ T cells sorted from blood. Subset described: CD45RA+ positively selected. The receptors derive from a man younger than 35 in good health.

The chain employs TRBV6-5 and TRBJ2-3; 15 bases map to TRBD2. This CDR3 has 15 amino acids. Losses at the gene ends were 4 bases for V and 9 bases for J; bases not matched to a gene: 5. Looked up from germline, CDR1 is MNHEY and CDR2 is SVGAGI. CDR3 in amino acids: CASSFGLAGGQTQYF. The CDR3 nucleotides read TGTGCCAGCAGTTTCGGACTAGCGGGGGGGCAAACGCAGTATTTT.

The chain employs TRBV11-2 and TRBJ2-7, with 8 bases lining up with TRBD1. The CDR3 has 17 residues. The V gene end was trimmed by 1 base and the J gene end by 2 bases; junction bases not matched to a gene: 10. Germline V gene sequence: CDR1 SGHAT, CDR2 FQNNGV. The CDR3 region is CASSLVLSQGAPYEQYF. CDR3 nucleotide sequence: TGTGCCAGCAGCTTAGTGCTCAGTCAGGGGGCCCCCTACGAGCAGTACTTC.

In regard to this clone: Other DNA variants within this sample encode the same CDR3. The rearrangement uses TRBV18 and TRBJ1-5; no definite D call. Germline V CDR1 and CDR2: KGHSH, LQKENI. This CDR3 comprises 14 residues. V was trimmed by 0 bases and J by 0 bases, leaving 3 bases between them. CDR3 amino acids: CASSPPDSNQPQHF. The CDR3 coding sequence is TGTGCCAGCTCACCACCGGATAGCAATCAGCCCCAGCATTTT.

V and J are TRBV4-1 and TRBJ2-1; D may correspond to TRBD1 or TRBD2 (5 bases each). V dropped 0 bases and J dropped 6 bases, with 9 bases sitting between them. The CDR3 covers 14 residues. The germline V gene encodes CDR1 MGHRA and CDR2 YSYEKL. The CDR3 reads CASSQETGRNEQFF. CDR3 bases: TGCGCCAGCAGCCAAGAAACGGGGCGCAATGAGCAGTTCTTC.

V usage is TRBV25-1 and J usage is TRBJ1-4; 8 bases are a match to TRBD1. V was clipped by 7 bases and J by 7 bases; unmatched bases: 14. The germline V gene has CDR1 MGHDK and CDR2 SYGVNS. The CDR3 extends over 16 amino acids. The CDR3 sequence is CASTLGAGGGLEKLFF. CDR3 in DNA: TGTGCCAGCACTCTCGGAGCAGGGGGCGGTCTTGAAAAACTGTTTTTT. The full variable domain, with the rest looked up from reference TRBV25-1 and TRBJ1-4, is EADIYQTPRYLVIGTGKKITLECSQTMGHDKMYWYQQDPGMELHLIHYSYGVNSTEKGDLSSESTVSRIRTEHFPLTLESARPSHTSQYLCASTLGAGGGLEKLFFGSGTQLSVL.

The chain employs TRBV9 and TRBJ2-3, with 13 bases fitting TRBD2. Germline V gene data show CDR1 as SGDLS and CDR2 as YYNGEE. The CDR3 loop spans 18 amino acids. J gave up 1 base and V 3 bases, and 8 bases lay outside the gene matches. The CDR3 bases are TGTGCCAGCAGCGCCGGACTAGCGGGAGTGATTGGCACAGATACGCAGTATTTT. It specifies CASSAGLAGVIGTDTQYF.

CDR3 region: CASSLMTLPSTDTQYF. The CDR3 DNA is TGCGCCAGCAGCTTAATGACTCTTCCAAGCACAGATACGCAGTATTTT. The chain couples TRBV5-1 to TRBJ2-3; D remains unclear. Trimming stripped 2 bases from V and 0 bases from J, with 13 bases between. Looked up from germline, CDR1 is SGHRS and CDR2 is YFSETQ. The CDR3 length is 16 residues. Supplemented by reference TRBV5-1 and TRBJ2-3, the full variable domain reads KAGVTQTPRYLIKTRGQQVTLSCSPISGHRSVSWYQQTPGQGLQFLFEYFSETQRNKGNFPGRFSGRQFSNSRSEMNVSTLELGDSALYLCASSLMTLPSTDTQYFGPGTRLTVL.

The V call is TRBV6-5, the J call TRBJ2-2; D unresolved. V lost 7 bases to trimming and J lost 4 bases, with 10 bases between them. The CDR3 runs 13 residues. The germline V gene has CDR1 MNHEY and CDR2 SVGAGI. In DNA, the CDR3 is TGTGCCAGCACCAAAGGGTCCACCGGGGAGCTGTTTTTT. Protein product: CASTKGSTGELFF.

Written as DNA, the CDR3 is TGTGCCAGCAGGCCCCTGTACATAACGAACACCGGGGAGCTGTTTTTT. Translated, it gives CASRPLYITNTGELFF. The V gene is TRBV5-5, the J gene TRBJ2-2; D is unclear. This CDR3 spans 16 amino acids. V lost 5 bases and J lost 0, with 14 bases in between. Germline lookup yields CDR1 SGHKS and CDR2 YYEKEE (reference sequence).

The chain uses TRBV7-8 and TRBJ2-6; D gene ambiguous. Germline V gives CDR1 SGHVS, CDR2 FQNEAQ. This CDR3 has 15 amino acids. The germline V and J ends were trimmed by 7 bases and 0 bases, with 10 bases remaining between them. For the CDR3, the DNA is TGTGCCAGCACCCTTACGTTCTCTGGGGCCAACGTCCTGACTTTC. The encoded protein is CASTLTFSGANVLTF.

The genes are TRBV6-6 and TRBJ2-5, with D perhaps matching TRBD1 or TRBD2 (8 bases each). The CDR3 spans 16 residues. Trimming pared 3 bases from V and 7 bases from J, leaving 21 bases between. Germline assignment: CDR1 MNHNY and CDR2 SVGAGI (reference sequence). The CDR3 coding sequence is TGTGCCAGCAGTTATGGCCGGGACAGGACTAGCCTGACCCAGTACTTC. This gives the protein CASSYGRDRTSLTQYF.

The rearrangement uses TRBV18 and TRBJ1-3; weak D call: TRBD1 (6 bases). Trimming removed 3 bases at V and 4 bases at J, with 13 bases between. Germline assignment: CDR1 KGHSH and CDR2 LQKENI. The CDR3 sequence is 15 residues long. CDR3 in DNA: TGTGCCAGCTCACCTGCTACAGGGATAGGAAACACCATATATTTT. Amino acid sequence: CASSPATGIGNTIYF.

The chain recombines TRBV7-6 with TRBJ1-6; 7 positions match TRBD1. The CDR3 consists of 17 residues. CDR1 and CDR2 (germline): SGHVS, FNYEAQ. The junction had 8 bases not matched to a gene; V was cut back by 1 base and J by 5 bases. For the CDR3, the DNA is TGTGCCAGCAGCTTAGTACTAGGGGGACAGAATAATTCACCCCTCCACTTT. Translation: CASSLVLGGQNNSPLHF.

This chain connects TRBV5-1 to TRBJ1-1; no clear D. The germline gives CDR1 SGHRS, CDR2 YFSETQ. The CDR3 extends over 14 amino acids. Between the trimmed V and J ends, which lost 1 base and 2 bases, there was a span of 9 bases. Here the CDR3 reads CASSLNSYNTEAFF. In nucleotides, the CDR3 is TGCGCCAGCAGCTTGAACAGCTACAACACTGAAGCTTTCTTT.

The V call is TRBV5-1, the J call TRBJ2-3; no reliable D call. Germline V gene sequence: CDR1 SGHRS, CDR2 YFSETQ. The CDR3 contains 15 residues. The V end was cut by 0 bases, the J end by 5 bases, with 13 bases between. The CDR3 DNA is TGCGCCAGCAGCTTGGCCTTCAGGAGAGAAGATACGCAGTATTTT. It specifies CASSLAFRREDTQYF.

In its sample, this clone was seen once. V is TRBV25-1 and J is TRBJ2-2; D is uncertain. This CDR3 contains 17 residues. Looked up from germline, CDR1 is MGHDK and CDR2 is SYGVNS. V lost 8 bases and J 6 bases, leaving 25 bases between the germline ends. The CDR3 loop reads CASVTPLLAPTSGELFF. DNA for the CDR3: TGTGCCAGCGTAACTCCCCTTTTGGCCCCCACCTCCGGGGAGCTGTTTTTT.

This rearrangement joins TRBV30 to TRBJ1-3; 7 positions match TRBD1. Per the germline V gene, CDR1 is GTSNPN and CDR2 is SVGIG (reference sequence). With 0 bases clipped from V and 10 bases from J, the junction kept 6 bases outside the gene matches. The CDR3 is 13 amino acids. Here the CDR3 reads CAWSVSSRGTIYF. The CDR3 DNA follows: TGTGCCTGGAGTGTATCCAGCAGGGGGACCATATATTTT.

Concerning this clone itself: Other DNA variants within this sample encode the same CDR3. The V and J genes are TRBV9 and TRBJ2-1; D perhaps matches TRBD2 (7 bases). The CDR3 sequence is 15 residues long. CDR1 and CDR2 (germline): SGDLS, YYNGEE. Trimming removed 0 bases from V and 4 bases from J, with 11 bases in between. CDR3 nucleotides: TGTGCCAGCAGCGTAGATGCGGGGGCGTACAATGAGCAGTTCTTC. As protein: CASSVDAGAYNEQFF. The whole variable domain, filled in from reference TRBV9 and TRBJ2-1, reads DSGVTQTPKHLITATGQRVTLRCSPRSGDLSVYWYQQSLDQGLQFLIQYYNGEERAKGNILERFSAQQFPDLHSELNLSSLELGDSALYFCASSVDAGAYNEQFFGPGTRLTVL.

This clone has just one count. The rearrangement links TRBV30 to TRBJ1-1; 7 positions match TRBD1. J gave up 9 bases and V 1 base, and 8 bases lay outside the gene matches. Germline CDR1 reads GTSNPN; CDR2 reads SVGIG (reference sequence). This CDR3 contains 13 residues. The CDR3 DNA sequence: TGTGCCTGGAGTGCGAGGACAGGAACGCAAGCTTTCTTT. It is translated as CAWSARTGTQAFF.

The rearrangement joins TRBV5-1 to TRBJ2-2; 14 nucleotides match TRBD2. This CDR3 region has 15 residues. Trimming at V came to 7 bases and at J to 7 bases, leaving 6 bases not matched to a gene. The germline CDR1 and CDR2 sequences are SGHRS and YFSETQ. The DNA for the CDR3 is TGCGCCAGCGGGGGACTAGCGGGAGTTGGCGGGGAGCTGTTTTTT. It codes for CASGGLAGVGGELFF.

The chain couples TRBV29-1 to TRBJ2-2; D unresolved. V lost 7 bases and J lost 8, with 11 bases in between. The CDR3 is made up of 11 amino acids. The V gene's germline CDR1 is SQVTM and CDR2 ANQGSEA. The CDR3 sequence: CSGQTEGELFF. DNA of the CDR3: TGCAGCGGACAAACGGAGGGGGAGCTGTTTTTT.

The rearrangement uses TRBV30 and TRBJ1-2; D may be TRBD1 (5 bases). Germline loops: CDR1 GTSNPN, CDR2 SVGIG (reference sequence). The CDR3 covers 11 residues. V lost 6 bases and J lost 7, with 12 bases in between. The CDR3 sequence: CACPVGAGYTF. The CDR3 DNA follows: TGTGCCTGCCCGGTAGGGGCTGGCTACACCTTC.

V gene TRBV10-1 combines with J gene TRBJ2-2, with a tentative D call TRBD1 (6 bases). The V gene's germline CDR1 is WNHNN and CDR2 SYGVQD (reference sequence). Trimming left V 4 bases short and J 1 base short, with 10 bases between. The CDR3 has 15 amino acids. For the CDR3, the DNA is TGCGCCAGCAGTGCTCAGGGGTGGAACACCGGGGAGCTGTTTTTT. It codes for CASSAQGWNTGELFF.

The chain carries TRBV10-3 and TRBJ2-2, with D perhaps matching TRBD1 or TRBD2 (5 bases each). Trimming removed 6 bases at V and 0 bases at J, with 11 bases between. This CDR3 spans 15 amino acids. In germline, CDR1 is ENHRY, CDR2 SYGVKD. The CDR3 reads CAISRGTPNTGELFF. CDR3 bases: TGTGCCATCAGCAGAGGGACGCCGAACACCGGGGAGCTGTTTTTT.

The chain combines TRBV14 with TRBJ1-1, with no clear D. Deletions cut 4 bases from V and 1 base from J, with 13 bases between. This CDR3 contains 15 residues. Germline V lookup: CDR1 SGHDN, CDR2 FVKESK. CDR3 sequence reads: CASSRLYEGNTEAFF. As DNA, the CDR3 is TGTGCCAGCAGCCGCCTTTACGAAGGGAACACTGAAGCTTTCTTT.

The genes are TRBV18 and TRBJ2-3; 9 bases map to TRBD2. The V and J ends lost 2 bases and 7 bases, in that order; junction bases with no gene match: 4. The CDR3 sequence is 14 residues long. Per the germline V gene, CDR1 is KGHSH and CDR2 is LQKENI. CDR3 in amino acids: CASSPGGGANTQYF. CDR3 nucleotide sequence: TGTGCCAGCTCACCAGGCGGGGGGGCAAATACGCAGTATTTT.

A note on this clone: Other DNA sequences in the sample encode the same CDR3. This chain joins TRBV7-2 and TRBJ1-5; no clear D gene. The CDR3 is 13 amino acids. V lost 1 base and J lost 4, with 5 bases in between. The germline V gene has CDR1 SGHTA and CDR2 FQGNSA. CDR3 region: CASSLVGNQPQHF. The CDR3 DNA sequence: TGTGCCAGCAGCTTAGTTGGGAATCAGCCCCAGCATTTT.

This rearrangement joins TRBV28 to TRBJ2-7; 9 bases line up with TRBD1. V lost 6 bases and J lost 2; bases outside the gene matches: 11. The CDR3 length is 16 residues. CDR1 and CDR2 from the germline V gene are MDHEN and SYDVKM. The CDR3 DNA is TGTGCCAGCAGAACGACCGGGACAGGGAAAACCTACGAGCAGTACTTC. Residues: CASRTTGTGKTYEQYF.